The 11 T cell receptor beta chains below come from one sample, sequenced in a study of regulatory T cells in long-lasting Graves disease. Stated time point: persistent/refractory GD, antithyroid drugs over 5 years with positive TRAb. PBMC RNA served as the TCR library source. To make TCR beta libraries, researchers used iRepertoire HTBI primers and Arm-PCR of CDR3 regions. TCRdb called the multiplex PCR reads again in MiXCR, with one record for every CDR3 protein. Among a few hundred thousand distinct CDR3 sequences, 22% were seen once, and the ten largest hold 56%. This specimen was peripheral blood mononuclear cells (PBMCs), taken when the disease was refractory, from a patient treated with antithyroid drugs. The receptors shown here come from a female donor with Graves disease.

This clonotype turned up a few times. This chain connects TRBV28 to TRBJ2-5; TRBD1 matches at 9 bases. CDR1 is MDHEN and CDR2 is SYDVKM in the germline V gene. The CDR3 sequence is 16 residues long. The trim removed 4 bases at V and 4 bases at J, leaving 10 bases unmatched. The CDR3 nucleotides are TGTGCCAGCAGTTCCCGGACAGGGGCCGCGGGAGAGACCCAGTACTTC. Amino acids: CASSSRTGAAGETQYF.

This clonotype was picked up many times. J is TRBJ2-7 and V is TRBV25-1; 13 nucleotides agree with TRBD2. There are 15 residues in the CDR3. V trimming: 4 bases; J trimming: 2 bases; junction bases outside the gene matches: 2. In germline, CDR1 is MGHDK, CDR2 SYGVNS. The CDR3, as DNA: TGTGCCAGCAGTGTTGGGACTAGCGGGGCCTACGAGCAGTACTTC. It codes for CASSVGTSGAYEQYF.

The chain uses TRBV28 and TRBJ2-1; D gene ambiguous. This CDR3 has 12 residues. Trimming removed 5 bases from V and 10 bases from J, with 12 bases in between. Germline-derived CDR1 and CDR2 are MDHEN and SYDVKM. CDR3 DNA sequence: TGTGCCAGCAGTAGTGATAGCCAAGAGCAGTTCTTC. Translation gives CASSSDSQEQFF.

This chain uses TRBV10-3 with TRBJ2-7; 13 bases align to TRBD2. In germline, CDR1 is ENHRY, CDR2 SYGVKD. The CDR3 has 15 residues. Losses at the gene ends were 2 bases for V and 12 bases for J; bases not matched to a gene: 10. This chain's CDR3 is CAISEGLAGANLRYF. For the CDR3, the DNA is TGTGCCATCAGTGAGGGACTAGCGGGAGCTAATCTCCGGTACTTC.

This clonotype was seen ten or more times. J is TRBJ1-4 and V is TRBV7-2; 7 nucleotides match TRBD1. V lost 7 bases, J lost 8 bases, and 13 bases stayed unmatched. From germline, CDR1 is SGHTA and CDR2 FQGNSA. This CDR3 has 15 amino acids. CDR3 DNA: TGTGCCAGCACCCCCGGGAGGGGGCTGGGGGAAAAACTGTTTTTT. Translating it yields CASTPGRGLGEKLFF.

This chain uses TRBV5-6 with TRBJ1-5; 11 positions match TRBD1. V was pared by 4 bases and J by 2 bases, with 20 bases of the junction left unmatched. This CDR3 is 21 amino acids long. CDR1 and CDR2 from the germline V gene are SGHDT and YYEEEE. CDR3 loop: CASSQSNSGQGDFMGNQPQHF. The CDR3 DNA reads TGTGCCAGCAGCCAATCCAACTCGGGACAGGGGGATTTTATGGGCAATCAGCCCCAGCATTTT. The full variable domain, with the rest looked up from reference TRBV5-6 and TRBJ1-5, is DAGVTQSPTHLIKTRGQQVTLRCSPKSGHDTVSWYQQALGQGPQFIFQYYEEEERQRGNFPDRFSGHQFPNYSSELNVNALLLGDSALYLCASSQSNSGQGDFMGNQPQHFGDGTRLSIL.

This clonotype was counted many times. J is TRBJ2-1 and V is TRBV6-1; TRBD1 agrees at 7 bases. The germline gives CDR1 MNHNS, CDR2 SASEGT. Trimming at V came to 0 bases and at J to 2 bases, leaving 4 bases not matched to a gene. The CDR3 contains 16 residues. CDR3 DNA: TGTGCCAGCAGTGAAGCCGGGACAGCTCCCTACAATGAGCAGTTCTTC. Translation gives CASSEAGTAPYNEQFF.

V and J are TRBV20-1 and TRBJ2-1, with 7 bases that match TRBD1. Germline loops: CDR1 DFQATT, CDR2 SNEGSKA (reference sequence). The V gene end was trimmed by 3 bases and the J gene end by 3 bases; junction bases not matched to a gene: 8. This CDR3 has 15 residues. The CDR3 spells CSASRDSDYYNEQFF. CDR3 nucleotides: TGCAGTGCTAGTAGGGACAGTGACTACTACAATGAGCAGTTCTTC.

CDR3 sequence (DNA): TGCAGTGACGAGGGGAGTCTCACTGAAGCTTTCTTT. It yields the protein CSDEGSLTEAFF. The chain has TRBV20-1 and TRBJ1-1; the D gene is possibly TRBD1 (5 bases). This CDR3 has 12 amino acids. The V end was cut by 7 bases, the J end by 4 bases, with 13 bases between. Per the germline V gene, CDR1 is DFQATT and CDR2 is SNEGSKA (reference sequence).

This clonotype was seen many times. The V gene is TRBV12-3 or TRBV12-4, the J gene TRBJ2-7; D remains unclear. The germline V and J ends were trimmed by 3 bases and 7 bases, with 19 bases remaining between them. This CDR3 spans 15 amino acids. In DNA form, the CDR3 reads TGTGCCAGCAGTTTTCAGGAAACCTGGCATGGGGAGCAGTACTTC. It translates to CASSFQETWHGEQYF.

For the CDR3, the DNA is TGTGCCAGCAGGACCGCATCACCCCTCCACTTT. Protein product: CASRTASPLHF. The chain carries TRBV6-1 and TRBJ1-6; D not certain. Germline assignment: CDR1 MNHNS and CDR2 SASEGT. There are 11 residues in the CDR3. Trimming cost V 6 bases and J 10 bases, with 7 bases left between them.